This entry lists 16 T cell receptor beta chains sequenced from one sample in a study of T cell responses to AZD1222 COVID-19 vaccine. Sequenced by immunoSEQ multiplex PCR; TCRdb stores in-frame clones only, minus some. The sample yields 95,000 to 130,000 clones, roughly 85% seen once. The starting material was peripheral blood, obtained on day 0 of MenACWY control vaccination. The receptors come from an adult in good health.

V usage is TRBV4-3 and J usage is TRBJ1-1; D unclear. Germline V gives CDR1 LGHNA, CDR2 YSLEER. V lost 3 bases and J 1 base, leaving 9 bases between the germline ends. The CDR3 covers 14 residues. The CDR3: CASSHLGGNTEAFF. CDR3 in DNA: TGCGCCAGCAGCCATTTAGGCGGGAACACTGAAGCTTTCTTT.

The V gene is TRBV7-2, the J gene TRBJ1-5; a possible D gene is TRBD1 (6 bases). Germline values: CDR1 SGHTA, CDR2 FQGNSA. Trimming removed 5 bases at V and 2 bases at J, with 10 bases between. The CDR3 is 14 residues long. The CDR3 sequence: CASSGGGGNQPQHF. For the CDR3, the DNA is TGTGCCAGCAGCGGGGGCGGTGGCAATCAGCCCCAGCATTTT.

This chain joins TRBV5-5 and TRBJ1-2, with a tentative D call TRBD1 (5 bases). Germline CDR1 and CDR2: SGHKS and YYEKEE (reference sequence). The CDR3 contains 19 residues. V gave up 3 bases and J gave up 0 bases, with 24 bases separating them. This CDR3 is CASSWRPLTGTRANYGYTF. The CDR3 nucleotides are TGTGCCAGCAGCTGGAGGCCCTTAACCGGGACTCGCGCTAACTATGGCTACACCTTC.

The chain recombines TRBV7-9 with TRBJ1-1; 7 bases align to TRBD1. From germline, CDR1 is SEHNR and CDR2 FQNEAQ (reference sequence). J was trimmed by 5 bases and V by 3 bases; bases with no gene match: 6. The length of the CDR3 is 14 residues. The CDR3 coding sequence is TGTGCCAGCAGCTTCCGGGACAGACCTACTGAAGCTTTCTTT. The encoded protein is CASSFRDRPTEAFF.

This chain links TRBV7-2 with TRBJ1-6; 9 bases are shared with TRBD1. The germline V gene encodes CDR1 SGHTA and CDR2 FQGNSA. V was clipped by 3 bases and J by 7 bases; unmatched bases: 1. CDR3 size: 14 residues. CDR3 residues: CASSFGQGNSPLHF. CDR3 sequence (DNA): TGTGCCAGCAGCTTCGGACAGGGGAATTCACCCCTCCACTTT.

The chain links TRBV5-1 to TRBJ2-5; 7 bases map to TRBD2. V was clipped by 3 bases and J by 0 bases; unmatched bases: 5. Germline CDR1 SGHRS, CDR2 YFSETQ. The CDR3 runs 15 residues. In nucleotides, the CDR3 is TGCGCCAGCAGCTGGGACGGGGGGTACCAAGAGACCCAGTACTTC. Its protein product is CASSWDGGYQETQYF.

The chain couples TRBV19 to TRBJ1-1; D is undetermined. The V gene lost 3 bases and the J gene lost 0 bases, with 8 bases spanning the gap. The CDR3 loop spans 14 amino acids. CDR1 and CDR2 from the germline V gene are LNHDA and SQIVND (reference sequence). For the CDR3, the DNA is TGTGCCAGTAGTATCCCCCCCATGAACACTGAAGCTTTCTTT. Protein sequence: CASSIPPMNTEAFF.

The chain uses TRBV6-6 and TRBJ1-1, with TRBD1 matching 9 bases. This CDR3 region has 15 residues. V dropped 6 bases and J dropped 4; count of bases not matched to a gene: 9. The V gene's germline CDR1 is MNHNY and CDR2 SVGAGI (reference sequence). This CDR3 is CASRLKQGAGTEAFF. In DNA form, the CDR3 reads TGTGCCAGCAGGCTTAAACAGGGGGCCGGCACTGAAGCTTTCTTT.

This chain uses TRBV5-4 with TRBJ1-1; TRBD1 is a possible D gene (5 bases). Trimming cost V 3 bases and J 3 bases, with 12 bases left between them. Germline V gives CDR1 SGHNT, CDR2 YYREEE (reference sequence). The CDR3 has 14 residues. The CDR3 DNA reads TGTGCCAGCAGCTCCCAATTGGGGGACACTGAAGCTTTCTTT. Protein: CASSSQLGDTEAFF.

This chain joins TRBV6-5 and TRBJ2-1, with 7 bases fitting TRBD2. With 7 bases clipped from V and 8 bases from J, the junction kept 14 bases outside the gene matches. The CDR3 is 15 amino acids. The germline CDR1 and CDR2 sequences are MNHEY and SVGAGI. CDR3 DNA sequence: TGTGCCAGCACCCAACCGGGACTAAAGTGGGATGAGCAGTTCTTC. Translated: CASTQPGLKWDEQFF.

This chain connects TRBV4-1 to TRBJ2-2, with D uncertain. Germline V lookup: CDR1 MGHRA, CDR2 YSYEKL. This CDR3 is built from 14 residues. V was trimmed by 8 bases and J by 4 bases, leaving 14 bases between them. DNA of the CDR3: TGCGCCAGCGGCTCGAGACCAGGCACCGGGGAGCTGTTTTTT. This sequence encodes CASGSRPGTGELFF.

V usage is TRBV4-3 and J usage is TRBJ2-5; TRBD2 might be the D (5 bases). The germline CDR1 and CDR2 sequences are LGHNA and YSLEER. The CDR3 loop spans 14 amino acids. V lost 1 base, J lost 4 bases, and 10 bases lay in between. The CDR3 is CASSQADFPETQYF. CDR3 DNA: TGCGCCAGCAGCCAAGCGGACTTTCCAGAGACCCAGTACTTC.

This clone came up a few times. This chain joins TRBV28 and TRBJ1-2; unclear D gene. Germline loops: CDR1 MDHEN, CDR2 SYDVKM. This CDR3 is 14 amino acids long. V shed 5 bases and J shed 8 bases, with 18 bases lying between them. The CDR3 bases are TGTGCCAGCAGTGATACCTCAATTCCCGGGGGCTACACCTTC. This codes for CASSDTSIPGGYTF.

The chain is built from TRBV28 and TRBJ1-5; 12 nucleotides match TRBD1. There are 15 residues in the CDR3. Germline V gives CDR1 MDHEN, CDR2 SYDVKM. V lost 8 bases, J lost 7 bases, and 9 bases stayed unmatched. The CDR3 DNA is TGTGCCAGCCTTCGGGACAGGGGGCGCGGGCAGCCCCAGCATTTT. It yields the protein CASLRDRGRGQPQHF.

Here the CDR3 DNA reads TGTGCCAGCAGTGCCCAGGATAGCGGGGGGAGTACGTCCTACGAGCAGTACTTC. Its protein is CASSAQDSGGSTSYEQYF. The chain employs TRBV6-1 and TRBJ2-7, with 10 bases aligning to TRBD2. The CDR3 length is 18 residues. CDR1 and CDR2 from the germline V gene are MNHNS and SASEGT. V dropped 4 bases and J dropped 1; count of bases not matched to a gene: 13.

This clone has a handful of counts. The chain links TRBV5-1 to TRBJ1-4; 7 bases are a match to TRBD1. The CDR3 has 16 residues. Germline lookup yields CDR1 SGHRS and CDR2 YFSETQ. Trimming cost V 3 bases and J 4 bases; bases outside gene matches: 9. The chain's CDR3 is CASSSRAQGDNEKLFF. The CDR3 region has the DNA TGCGCCAGCAGCTCTCGCGCCCAGGGGGATAATGAAAAACTGTTTTTT.